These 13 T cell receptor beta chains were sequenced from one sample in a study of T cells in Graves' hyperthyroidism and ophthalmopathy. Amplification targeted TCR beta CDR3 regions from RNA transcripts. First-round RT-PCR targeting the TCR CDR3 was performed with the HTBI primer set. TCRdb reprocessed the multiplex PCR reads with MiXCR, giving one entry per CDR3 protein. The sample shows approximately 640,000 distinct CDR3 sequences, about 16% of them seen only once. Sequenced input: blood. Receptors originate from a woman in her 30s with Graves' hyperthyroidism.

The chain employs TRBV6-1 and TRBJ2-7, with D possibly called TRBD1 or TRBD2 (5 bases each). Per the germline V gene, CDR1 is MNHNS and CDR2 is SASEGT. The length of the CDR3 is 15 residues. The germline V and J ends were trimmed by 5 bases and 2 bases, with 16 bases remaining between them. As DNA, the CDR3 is TGTGCCAGCAGTTTCCCCGGGACGGCGACCTACGAGCAGTACTTC. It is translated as CASSFPGTATYEQYF.

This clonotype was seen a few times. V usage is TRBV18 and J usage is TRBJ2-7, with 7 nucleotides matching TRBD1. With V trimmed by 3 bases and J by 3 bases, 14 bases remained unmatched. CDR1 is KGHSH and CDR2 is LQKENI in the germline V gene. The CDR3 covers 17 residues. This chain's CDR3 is CASSPLPRQGSFYEQYF. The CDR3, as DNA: TGTGCCAGCTCACCGTTGCCCAGACAGGGATCGTTCTACGAGCAGTACTTC.

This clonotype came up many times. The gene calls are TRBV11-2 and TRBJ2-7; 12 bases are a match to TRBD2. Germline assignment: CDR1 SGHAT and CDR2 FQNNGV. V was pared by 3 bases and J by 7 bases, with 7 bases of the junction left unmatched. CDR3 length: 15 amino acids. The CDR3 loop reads CASSFDLAGGREQYF. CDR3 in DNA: TGTGCCAGCAGCTTCGATCTAGCGGGAGGGCGAGAGCAGTACTTC.

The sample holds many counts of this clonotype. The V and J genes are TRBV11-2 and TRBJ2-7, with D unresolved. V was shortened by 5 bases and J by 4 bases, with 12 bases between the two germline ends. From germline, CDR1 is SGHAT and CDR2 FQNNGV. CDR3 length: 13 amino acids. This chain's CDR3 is CASSPDLFYEQYF. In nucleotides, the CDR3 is TGTGCCAGCAGCCCGGACCTCTTTTACGAGCAGTACTTC.

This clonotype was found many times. The CDR3 DNA follows: TGTGCCAGCAGTTATGCCGGGCCCGGGGTGAACACTGAAGCTTTCTTT. Translating gives CASSYAGPGVNTEAFF. The chain links TRBV6-5 to TRBJ1-1; D call uncertain. V was pared by 3 bases and J by 0 bases, with 14 bases between. Germline lookup yields CDR1 MNHEY and CDR2 SVGAGI. The CDR3 is 16 amino acids.

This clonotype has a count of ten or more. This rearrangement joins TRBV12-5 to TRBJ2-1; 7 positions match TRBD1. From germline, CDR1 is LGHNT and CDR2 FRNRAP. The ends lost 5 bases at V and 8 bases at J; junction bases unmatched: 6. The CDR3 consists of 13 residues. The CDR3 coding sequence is TGTGCTAGTGGTATCAACAGGGGCGATGAGCAGTTCTTC. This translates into CASGINRGDEQFF.

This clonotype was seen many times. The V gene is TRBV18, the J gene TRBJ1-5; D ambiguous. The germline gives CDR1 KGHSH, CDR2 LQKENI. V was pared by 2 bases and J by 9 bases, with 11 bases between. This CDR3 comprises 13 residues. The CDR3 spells CASSPVGGSPQHF. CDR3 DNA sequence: TGTGCCAGCTCACCAGTTGGAGGGTCGCCCCAGCATTTT. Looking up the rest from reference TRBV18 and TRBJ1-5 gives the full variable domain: NAGVMQNPRHLVRRRGQEARLRCSPMKGHSHVYWYRQLPEEGLKFMVYLQKENIIDESGMPKERFSAEFPKEGPSILRIQQVVRGDSAAYFCASSPVGGSPQHFGDGTRLSIL.

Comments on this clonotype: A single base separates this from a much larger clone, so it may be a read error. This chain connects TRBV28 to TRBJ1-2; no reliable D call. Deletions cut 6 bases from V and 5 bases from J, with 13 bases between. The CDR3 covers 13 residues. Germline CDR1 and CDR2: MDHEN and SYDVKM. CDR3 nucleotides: TGTGCCAGCAGCCTCGACTTGAAATATGGCTACACCTTC. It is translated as CASSLDLKYGYTF.

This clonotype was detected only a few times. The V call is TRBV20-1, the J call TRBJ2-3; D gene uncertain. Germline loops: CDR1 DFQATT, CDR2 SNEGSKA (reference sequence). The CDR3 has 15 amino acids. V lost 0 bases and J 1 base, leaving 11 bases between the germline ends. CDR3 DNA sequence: TGCAGTGCTAGAGATCAGAGAGGCGGCACAGATACGCAGTATTTT. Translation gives CSARDQRGGTDTQYF.

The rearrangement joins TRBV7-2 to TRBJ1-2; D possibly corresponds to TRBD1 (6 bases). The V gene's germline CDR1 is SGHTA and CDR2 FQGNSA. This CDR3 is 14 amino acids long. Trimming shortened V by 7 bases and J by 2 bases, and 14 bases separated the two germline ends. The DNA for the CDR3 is TGTGCCAGCACCCTCTGGACAGACAACTATGGCTACACCTTC. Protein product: CASTLWTDNYGYTF.

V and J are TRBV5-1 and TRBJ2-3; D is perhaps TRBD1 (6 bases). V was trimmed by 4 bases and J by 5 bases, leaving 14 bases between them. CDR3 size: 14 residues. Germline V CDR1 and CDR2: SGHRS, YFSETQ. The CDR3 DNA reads TGCGCCAGCAGCCAACGACTCAGGGGAGATACGCAGTATTTT. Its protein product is CASSQRLRGDTQYF.

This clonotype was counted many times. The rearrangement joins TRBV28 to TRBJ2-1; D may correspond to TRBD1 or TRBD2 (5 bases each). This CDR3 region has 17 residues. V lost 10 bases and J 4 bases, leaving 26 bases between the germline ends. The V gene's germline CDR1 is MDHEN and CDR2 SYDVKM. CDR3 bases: TGTGCCATACTAGGGGACCGCACCCTCGTTAATTACAATGAGCAGTTCTTC. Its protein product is CAILGDRTLVNYNEQFF.

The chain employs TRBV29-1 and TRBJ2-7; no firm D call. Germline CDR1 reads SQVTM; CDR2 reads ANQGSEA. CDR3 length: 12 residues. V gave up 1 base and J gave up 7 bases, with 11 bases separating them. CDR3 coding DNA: TGCAGCGTTGAAGGACGGACCGGGGAGCAGTACTTC. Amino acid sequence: CSVEGRTGEQYF.